This T cell receptor (beta chain) is drawn from a study of human T cells and chemical hapten exposure (dated by TCRdb to about 2021). In terms of the full investigation: For sensitization, 2% DPC in acetone was applied to a roughly 2 cm by roughly 2 cm area of upper inner arm skin. Throughout the study period of 20 to 30 weeks, patients also received therapeutic DPC doses to the scalp every week. Patch testing was performed on the upper back with Finn chambers containing 0.01% DPC, and the patch tests were scored after 6 days according to International Contact Dermatitis Research Group standards. The patient cohort, mostly female, included alopecia areata with under or over 50% scalp involvement, alopecia totalis and alopecia universalis. Libraries were pooled for sequencing, and per-sample TCR yields varied mainly because of small differences in library volumes within the pool. Patient blood was sampled pre-sensitization (week 0) and at 2, 6 and about 24 weeks after DPC sensitization. About 27 alopecia patients gave blood for TCR sequencing at one to four time points (pre-sensitization, 2, 6 and 24 weeks). This study followed changes in the peripheral blood TCR repertoire in vivo during primary and secondary sensitization of alopecia patients to the hapten diphenylcyclopropenone (DPC). Broader findings and caveats from the paper: Significantly more large CDR3 similarity clusters were formed by expanded TCRs than by pre-sensitization or healthy control sets, consistent with antigen-driven responses. Alopecia, a presumed autoimmune disease, was present in all patients, so the immune response of the patients might differ from that of healthy individuals. Repeated subsampling changed both the strength of the expansion versus patch-test correlation and the threshold at which that correlation became significant. A positive correlation was found between the number of PT1 expanded TCRs and patch test score, with significance reached at thresholds 8, 16 and 32 but not 4. The number of TCRs above 1 in 1000 frequency did not change with DPC sensitization; there was no evidence of global repertoire structure alterations.

Library prep was done by RACE. Sequencing used a NextSeq 500. During library preparation, unique molecular identifiers were attached to individual cDNA molecules so that TCRs could be counted in a quantitative, reproducible way. Both TCR alpha and TCR beta chains were sequenced from each blood RNA sample. The study's own analysis went as follows. A median of about 89,000 TCRs per sample was observed, with a range of about 20,000 to 750,000. The Decombinator software suite was used to annotate V, J and CDR3 in the TCR reads. For PS versus PT1 abundance plots, all samples were subsampled to the same number of TCRs (28,000). Expanded TCRs were defined as absent before sensitization and observed at least eight times at the 2-week time point. In TCRdb, the public reads were trimmed at Q25 with fastp and aligned with MiXCR, with productive beta chains retained. Each entry merges the rows of one CDR3 protein and shows their most common DNA and genes. The V and J calls follow TCRdb's processing rather than the paper's. A total of 50,000 to 60,000 distinct CDR3 sequences appear in this sample, around 12% of them only once. The top ten clones comprise approximately 2.4% of the sample.

Trimming costs V 6 bases and J 5 bases, and their ends lie 12 bases apart. Including cysteine and phenylalanine, the CDR3 has 13 amino acids. Only the CDR3 portion is preserved as DNA: 39 bases, with reading frame beginning at the first base. This clonotype has a count of ten or more. What antigen it recognizes has not been identified. No much larger clone is present one base from it, and per-base qualities are unavailable. The label giving this sample's time point can be read as: patch test 3, about 24 weeks after DPC sensitization. According to the study, the label for this sample's treatment or condition signals: therapeutic diphenylcyclopropenone sensitization with weekly scalp DPC. Blood at each patch-test visit was drawn before the patch test was applied. Eligible patients were aged 18 to 70, diagnosed with alopecia, deemed suitable for DPC therapy, and excluded if pregnant. Unfractionated whole blood was collected in Tempus Blood RNA tubes, and total RNA was extracted from that blood.

The chain was built from TRBV12-3 or TRBV12-4 and TRBJ2-3; the D gene is perhaps TRBD1, on 5 matching bases. The material was whole blood, obtained in connection with sensitization to the hapten diphenylcyclopropenone (DPC). The TCR sequence derives from a man aged 25-45 years with alopecia areata. Some clones in this sample may be carry-over from other donors' samples. The nucleotides read TGTGCCAGCAGACCTACGACAGAAGATACGCAGTATTTT. This sequence encodes CASRPTTEDTQYF.